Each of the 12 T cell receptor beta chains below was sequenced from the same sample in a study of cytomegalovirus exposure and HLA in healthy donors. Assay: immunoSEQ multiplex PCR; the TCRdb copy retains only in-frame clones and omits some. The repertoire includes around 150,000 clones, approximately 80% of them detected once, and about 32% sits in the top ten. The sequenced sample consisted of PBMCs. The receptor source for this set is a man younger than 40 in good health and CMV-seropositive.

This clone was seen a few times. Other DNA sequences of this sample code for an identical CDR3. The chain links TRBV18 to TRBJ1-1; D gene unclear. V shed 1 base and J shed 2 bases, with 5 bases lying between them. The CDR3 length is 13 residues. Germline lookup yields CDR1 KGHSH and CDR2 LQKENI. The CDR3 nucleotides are TGTGCCAGCTCACCACGAGGAAACACTGAAGCTTTCTTT. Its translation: CASSPRGNTEAFF.

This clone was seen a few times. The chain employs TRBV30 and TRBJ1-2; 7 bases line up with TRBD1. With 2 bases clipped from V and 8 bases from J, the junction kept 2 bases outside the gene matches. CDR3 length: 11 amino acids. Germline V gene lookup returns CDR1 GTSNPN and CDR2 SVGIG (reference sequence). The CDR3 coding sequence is TGTGCCTGGAGTTCGGACAGGGGCTACACCTTC. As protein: CAWSSDRGYTF.

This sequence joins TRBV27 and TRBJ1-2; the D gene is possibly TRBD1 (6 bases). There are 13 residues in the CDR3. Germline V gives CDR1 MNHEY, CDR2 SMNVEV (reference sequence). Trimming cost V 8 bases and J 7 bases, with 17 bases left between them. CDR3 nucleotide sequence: TGTGCCAGCTGGAGGCGGGGGGCGGGTGGCTACACCTTC. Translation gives CASWRRGAGGYTF.

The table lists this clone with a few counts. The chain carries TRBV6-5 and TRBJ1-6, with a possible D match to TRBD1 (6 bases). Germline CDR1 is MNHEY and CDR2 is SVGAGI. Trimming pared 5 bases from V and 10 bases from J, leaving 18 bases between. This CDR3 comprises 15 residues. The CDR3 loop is CASSRSGASASPLHF. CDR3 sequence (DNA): TGTGCCAGCAGTCGTTCAGGGGCGTCGGCATCACCCCTCCACTTT.

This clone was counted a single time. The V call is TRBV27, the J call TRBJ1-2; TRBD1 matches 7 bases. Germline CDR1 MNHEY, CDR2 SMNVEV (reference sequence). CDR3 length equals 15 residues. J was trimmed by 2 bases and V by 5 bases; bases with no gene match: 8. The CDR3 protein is CASSPWDSANYGYTF. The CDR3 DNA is TGTGCCAGCAGTCCATGGGACAGTGCCAACTATGGCTACACCTTC.

Here the CDR3 reads CAISEGGGTNEKLFF. The CDR3 DNA sequence: TGTGCCATCAGTGAGGGAGGAGGAACTAATGAAAAACTGTTTTTT. The chain has TRBV10-3 and TRBJ1-4; no firm D call. CDR1 ENHRY and CDR2 SYGVKD come from the germline V gene. V was pared by 2 bases and J by 1 base, with 8 bases between. This CDR3 has 15 amino acids.

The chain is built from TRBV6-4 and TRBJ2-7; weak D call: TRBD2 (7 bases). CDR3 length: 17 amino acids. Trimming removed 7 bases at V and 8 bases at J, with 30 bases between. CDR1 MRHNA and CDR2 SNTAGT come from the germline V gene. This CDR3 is CASKDGGLAAYLRKQYF. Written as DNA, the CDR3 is TGTGCCAGCAAGGACGGGGGGCTAGCGGCCTACCTACGAAAGCAGTACTTC.

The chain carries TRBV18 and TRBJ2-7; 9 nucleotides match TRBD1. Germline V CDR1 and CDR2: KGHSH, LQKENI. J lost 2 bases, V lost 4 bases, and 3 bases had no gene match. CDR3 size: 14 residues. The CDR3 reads CASSQGQGTYEQYF. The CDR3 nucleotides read TGTGCCAGCTCACAGGGACAGGGAACCTACGAGCAGTACTTC.

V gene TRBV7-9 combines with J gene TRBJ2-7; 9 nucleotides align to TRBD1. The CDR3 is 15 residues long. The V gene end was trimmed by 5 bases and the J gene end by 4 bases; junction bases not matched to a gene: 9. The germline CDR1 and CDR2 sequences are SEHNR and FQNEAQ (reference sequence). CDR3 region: CASSQGQGSLYEQYF. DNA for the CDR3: TGTGCCAGCAGCCAGGGACAGGGCTCGCTTTACGAGCAGTACTTC.

CDR3 residues: CASSPDRGRWERAFF. The CDR3 DNA follows: TGTGCCAGCAGCCCAGACAGGGGGCGCTGGGAAAGAGCTTTCTTT. The V gene is TRBV7-2, the J gene TRBJ1-1, with 10 positions matching TRBD1. Trimming cost V 5 bases and J 10 bases; bases outside gene matches: 13. This CDR3 comprises 15 residues. Germline V gives CDR1 SGHTA, CDR2 FQGNSA.

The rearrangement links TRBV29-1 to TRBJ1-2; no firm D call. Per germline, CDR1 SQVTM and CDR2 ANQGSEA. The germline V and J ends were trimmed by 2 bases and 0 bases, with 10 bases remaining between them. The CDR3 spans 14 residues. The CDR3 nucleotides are TGCAGCGTTGAATTACCACAAGCTAACTATGGCTACACCTTC. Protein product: CSVELPQANYGYTF.

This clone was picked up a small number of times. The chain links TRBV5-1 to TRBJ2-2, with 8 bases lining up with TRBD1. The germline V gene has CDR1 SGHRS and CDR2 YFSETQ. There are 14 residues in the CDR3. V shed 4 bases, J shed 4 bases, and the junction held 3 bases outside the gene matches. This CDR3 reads CASSRTGLTGELFF. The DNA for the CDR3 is TGCGCCAGCAGCAGGACAGGGCTCACCGGGGAGCTGTTTTTT.